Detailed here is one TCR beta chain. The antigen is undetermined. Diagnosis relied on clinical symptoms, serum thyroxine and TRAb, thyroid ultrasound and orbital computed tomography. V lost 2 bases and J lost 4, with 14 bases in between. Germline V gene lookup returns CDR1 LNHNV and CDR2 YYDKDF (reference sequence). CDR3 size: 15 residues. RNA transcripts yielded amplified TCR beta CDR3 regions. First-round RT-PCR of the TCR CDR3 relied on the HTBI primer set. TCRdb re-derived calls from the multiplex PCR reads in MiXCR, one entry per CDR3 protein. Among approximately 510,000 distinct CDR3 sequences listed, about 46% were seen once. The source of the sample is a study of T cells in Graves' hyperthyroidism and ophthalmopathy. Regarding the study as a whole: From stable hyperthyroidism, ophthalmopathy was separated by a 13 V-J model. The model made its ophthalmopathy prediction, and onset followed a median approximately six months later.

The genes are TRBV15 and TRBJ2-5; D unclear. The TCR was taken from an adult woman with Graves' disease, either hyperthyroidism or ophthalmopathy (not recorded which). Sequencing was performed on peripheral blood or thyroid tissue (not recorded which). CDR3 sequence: CATSRIKMVGETQYF. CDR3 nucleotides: TGTGCCACCAGCAGAATAAAGATGGTGGGAGAGACCCAGTACTTC.